This is a list of T cell receptor beta chains from one sample in a study of human T cells and chemical hapten exposure. A single record per CDR3 protein comes from TCRdb applying MiXCR to the RACE reads. The repertoire holds 57,000 or so distinct CDR3 sequences, with approximately 10% as singletons. Sequences were derived from whole blood, sampled in connection with sensitization to the hapten diphenylcyclopropenone (DPC). The source of these receptors is a middle-aged woman with alopecia areata. Some clones in this sample may be carry-over from other donors' samples. The CDR3 runs from the conserved cysteine through the conserved F or W. D genes are given only for firm matches. Clone size, where shown, is once, few, many, or a class for clones that have expanded.

D gene,clone size,J gene,V gene,CDR3 DNA,CDR3 protein
.,many,TRBJ1-3,TRBV18,TGTGCCAGCTCACCTCCCTCCTCCTCTGGAAACACCATATATTTT,CASSPPSSSGNTIYF
TRBD1,many,TRBJ2-7,TRBV28,TGTGCCAGCAGTTCTCCATGGGACAGGGACTCCTACGAGCAGTACTTC,CASSSPWDRDSYEQYF
.,many,TRBJ2-2,TRBV29-1,TGCAGCGTACGACAGGGGAGGGACACCGGGGAGCTGTTTTTT,CSVRQGRDTGELFF
.,.,TRBJ1-1,TRBV2,TGTGCCAGCAGGGACAATTACAGGAACACTGAAGCTTTCTTT,CASRDNYRNTEAFF
.,.,TRBJ2-7,TRBV15,TGTGCCACCAGCGATCAGGGGTACGAGCAGTACTTC,CATSDQGYEQYF
TRBD2,.,TRBJ2-3,TRBV20-1,TGCAGTGCTTTAGAACTAGCGGGATCGAGTGATACGCAGTATTTT,CSALELAGSSDTQYF
.,few,TRBJ2-3,TRBV24-1,TGTGCCACCAGTGATTTACGGGATACGCAGTATTTT,CATSDLRDTQYF
.,few,TRBJ1-1,TRBV5-1,TGCGCCAGCAGCCGGGACGGCGACACTGAAGCTTTCTTT,CASSRDGDTEAFF
.,.,TRBJ1-6,TRBV18,TGTGCCAGCTCACCACGGATGGGACCCGCTGACTATTCACCCCTCCACTTT,CASSPRMGPADYSPLHF
.,few,TRBJ1-1,TRBV30,TGTGCCTTTATTCGCAGGGATCGAAGCATGAACACTGAAGCTTTCTTT,CAFIRRDRSMNTEAFF
TRBD1,many,TRBJ2-2,TRBV6-1,TGTGCCAGCATCTACCACAGGGGTACCGGGGAGCTGTTTTTT,CASIYHRGTGELFF
.,many,TRBJ1-3,TRBV29-1,TGCAGCGTCGCCTTGTGGGGGACTGGAAACACCATATATTTT,CSVALWGTGNTIYF
TRBD2,few,TRBJ2-1,TRBV7-8,TGTGCCAGCAGCGCACACCGGGACTACGACCGCGTGGAGCAGTTCTTC,CASSAHRDYDRVEQFF
TRBD2,many,TRBJ2-3,TRBV4-3,TGCGCCAGCAGCCAAGACTACGCGACTAGCGGCATCACAGATACGCAGTATTTT,CASSQDYATSGITDTQYF
TRBD2,.,TRBJ2-7,TRBV6-6,TGTGCCAGCAGACCCGGGACTAGCGGGACGTGGGAGCAGTACTTC,CASRPGTSGTWEQYF
.,few,TRBJ2-7,TRBV15,TGTGCCACCAGCAGAGATCCGACAGCCCACTACGAGCAGTACTTC,CATSRDPTAHYEQYF
.,.,TRBJ1-2,TRBV7-2,TGTGCCAGCAGCTCCGAGGCGGGAATCTATGGCTACACCTTC,CASSSEAGIYGYTF
TRBD2,few,TRBJ2-1,TRBV28,TGTGCCAGCAGTCGACCGGGACTAACAAACAATGAGCAGTTCTTC,CASSRPGLTNNEQFF
.,many,TRBJ2-5,TRBV6-6,TGTGCCAGCAGTTATAGTGGGGGCGGTCGATGGGAGACCCAGTACTTC,CASSYSGGGRWETQYF
.,many,TRBJ2-2,TRBV11-2,TGTGCCAGCAGCTTAAGGGGGGCGGTGAACACCGGGGAGCTGTTTTTT,CASSLRGAVNTGELFF
.,many,TRBJ2-7,TRBV7-6,TGTGCCAGCAGCTTAGGGATATCCTACGAGCAGTACTTC,CASSLGISYEQYF
.,.,TRBJ2-3,TRBV3-1,TGTGCCAGCAGCCAAGTCACGAGCGCAGATACGCAGTATTTT,CASSQVTSADTQYF
TRBD1,few,TRBJ1-5,TRBV20-1,TGCAGTGCTCAGACAGGGGGCGTGGGCAATCAGCCCCAGCATTTT,CSAQTGGVGNQPQHF
.,few,TRBJ1-3,TRBV6-1,TGTGCCAGCAGTGATGGTCCGTCCTCTGGAAACACCATATATTTT,CASSDGPSSGNTIYF
TRBD2,.,TRBJ2-7,TRBV5-1,TGCGCCAGCAATCCTAGCGGGGGCACCTACGAGCAGTACTTC,CASNPSGGTYEQYF
.,few,TRBJ1-4,TRBV18,TGTGCCAGCTCACCCCAACAGGGAAATGAAAAACTGTTTTTT,CASSPQQGNEKLFF
TRBD2,many,TRBJ2-3,TRBV9,TGTGCCAGCAGCGGGGAGGGAGATACGCAGTATTTT,CASSGEGDTQYF
TRBD1,few,TRBJ1-4,TRBV7-2,TGTGCCAGCAGCTTAGCACAGGGGGATGAAAAACTGTTTTTT,CASSLAQGDEKLFF
TRBD1,many,TRBJ1-4,TRBV11-2,TGTGCCAGCAGCTTCCGAAGGGGGCTAAATGAAAAACTGTTTTTT,CASSFRRGLNEKLFF
.,many,TRBJ2-7,TRBV7-6,TGTGCCAGCAGCTCCCGGGCAGGGGCCTACGAGCAGTACTTC,CASSSRAGAYEQYF
.,.,TRBJ2-1,TRBV6-2/TRBV6-3,TGTGCCAGCAGTCCGAATATAGCGGTCAATGAGCAGTTCTTC,CASSPNIAVNEQFF
.,few,TRBJ1-2,TRBV3-1,TGTGCCAGCAGCCAAGGATACGCCAGTAACTATGGCTACACCTTC,CASSQGYASNYGYTF
.,.,TRBJ1-1,TRBV7-9,TGTGCCAGCAGCCAAAGACAGGTTGACACTGAAGCTTTCTTT,CASSQRQVDTEAFF
.,many,TRBJ1-1,TRBV20-1,TGCAGTGGCTACATGAACACTGAAGCTTTCTTT,CSGYMNTEAFF
TRBD1,.,TRBJ2-7,TRBV7-2,TGTGCCAGCAGCTTAAATACAGGGGGCATCTCCTACGAGCAGTACTTC,CASSLNTGGISYEQYF
TRBD1,many,TRBJ2-5,TRBV7-8,TGTGCCAGCAGCTTTGGGACAGACAAAGAGACCCAGTACTTC,CASSFGTDKETQYF
.,many,TRBJ1-1,TRBV7-9,TGTGCCAGCAGCTCTCACTACACTGAAGCTTTCTTT,CASSSHYTEAFF
TRBD1,few,TRBJ2-2,TRBV20-1,TGCAGTGCCACCGACAGGGGCCGGAACACCGGGGAGCTGTTTTTT,CSATDRGRNTGELFF
TRBD1,few,TRBJ2-1,TRBV5-4,TGTGCCAGCAGTCCGGGACAGGGCGATGAGCAGTTCTTC,CASSPGQGDEQFF
TRBD1,many,TRBJ1-1,TRBV29-1,TGCAGCGTTGAGACAGGGTTGGCTACTGAAGCTTTCTTT,CSVETGLATEAFF
TRBD2,.,TRBJ2-3,TRBV20-1,TGCAGCTTCTTAGCGGGCTCTAGCACAGATACGCAGTATTTT,CSFLAGSSTDTQYF
TRBD1,many,TRBJ1-5,TRBV19,TGTGCCAGTAGGGGGCCTGGGACAGGGGCGGGGCCCCAGCATTTT,CASRGPGTGAGPQHF
.,.,TRBJ2-7,TRBV6-2/TRBV6-3,TGTGCCAGCAGCTACACCCCCACTTGGGAGCAGTACTTC,CASSYTPTWEQYF
TRBD1,few,TRBJ2-7,TRBV29-1,TGCAGCGGTACAGGGGCCTACGAGCAGTACTTC,CSGTGAYEQYF
.,many,TRBJ1-1,TRBV11-2,TGTGCCAGCAGCCCCCACGGCACTGAAGCTTTCTTT,CASSPHGTEAFF
.,.,TRBJ2-2,TRBV7-6,TGTGCCAGCAGCTCCCCCTCGGGGCTAGACACCGGGGAGCTGTTTTTT,CASSSPSGLDTGELFF
.,.,TRBJ2-2,TRBV7-2,TGTGCCAGCAGCCGTTGGGGGATGGACACCGGGGAGCTGTTTTTT,CASSRWGMDTGELFF
.,many,TRBJ2-1,TRBV18,TGTGCCAGCTCACCGCCCCCGGGAGCCTATTACAATGAGCAGTTCTTC,CASSPPPGAYYNEQFF
.,many,TRBJ2-5,TRBV7-6,TGTGCCAGCAGCTTTGGGCGTCCCGCCAGGGAGACCCAGTACTTC,CASSFGRPARETQYF
.,few,TRBJ2-7,TRBV29-1,TGCAGCGCTGGGCGGGGTACTACTGGGGAGCAGTACTTC,CSAGRGTTGEQYF